This paragraph covers one TCR beta chain sequence. No antigen is known for it. V lost 5 bases, J lost 2 bases, and 12 bases lay in between. This CDR3 has 14 residues. Germline CDR1 reads LNHNV; CDR2 reads YYDKDF (reference sequence). PCR was performed using 60 Vbeta and 13 Jbeta primers. The assay was immunoSEQ multiplex PCR, and TCRdb's table has in-frame clones only and misses some. The sample holds about 130,000 clones, approximately 62% seen once. This sample is part of a study of cytomegalovirus exposure and HLA in healthy donors. Study outcomes and limitations: Most of the TCR beta V segments (in an earlier analysis) were productive either about 87% or about 30% of the time.

The receptor comes from a human donor in good health. Source material: PBMCs. This rearrangement joins TRBV15 to TRBJ2-5; the D gene is possibly TRBD1 (7 bases). DNA of the CDR3: TGTGCCACCAGCGGGCGGGGACAGCAAGAGACCCAGTACTTC. This translates into CATSGRGQQETQYF. Together with reference TRBV15 and TRBJ2-5, the CDR3 gives the full variable domain: DAMVIQNPRYQVTQFGKPVTLSCSQTLNHNVMYWYQQKSSQAPKLLFHYYDKDFNNEADTPDNFQSRRPNTSFCFLDIRSPGLGDTAMYLCATSGRGQQETQYFGPGTRLLVL.